The entry below gives a single TCR beta chain sequence along with its context. This record comes from a study of blood T cell repertoires in COVID-19. At the level of the study: In each case, the material was cDNA or gDNA derived from T cells, B-cell-depleted T cells, or PBMCs.

Authors' data handling: Amplification of reference gene primers was used by the study to estimate nucleated cell counts. Clones were sequenced by immunoSEQ multiplex PCR, and TCRdb holds only the in-frame ones, with some missing. V and J calls plus clone size are reproduced from that table; the DNA served to infer D and trimming. The table includes 300,000 to 450,000 clones, about 89% detected once. Seattle researchers signed up patients amid active infection and tracked them longitudinally. The germline gives CDR1 WNHNN, CDR2 SYGVQD (reference sequence). This CDR3 contains 16 residues. V lost 0 bases and J lost 0, with 9 bases in between.

This receptor was identified in a woman younger than 45 with COVID-19, enrolled during active disease. The sequenced sample was peripheral blood. The chain links TRBV10-1 to TRBJ2-1; D ambiguous. The CDR3 loop reads CASSESPLSSYNEQFF. CDR3 nucleotide sequence: TGCGCCAGCAGTGAGTCGCCTCTAAGCTCCTACAATGAGCAGTTCTTC.